The 29 T cell receptor beta chains below come from one sample, sequenced in a study of cytomegalovirus exposure and HLA in healthy donors. Primers for the PCR totalled 60 Vbeta and 13 Jbeta. TCRdb keeps only in-frame clones here, not all; method: immunoSEQ multiplex PCR. The sample carries roughly 98,000 clones, under 85% recorded once. The specimen sequenced was PBMCs. The source is a man aged 18 to 30 in good health and CMV-seropositive.

A word on this clone: One end of the junction varies from germline; a read error may be responsible. The chain couples TRBV5-1 to TRBJ2-6; TRBD1 aligns across 10 bases. CDR3 size: 18 residues. Germline V gene lookup returns CDR1 SGHRS and CDR2 YFSETQ. The CDR3 DNA follows: TGCGACAGCAGCGACCGACAGGGGGCCCCCTCTGGGGCCAACGTCCTGACTTTC. Translated, it gives CDSSDRQGAPSGANVLTF.

This chain joins TRBV28 and TRBJ1-6; 8 bases are shared with TRBD1. This CDR3 has 15 amino acids. The J segment lost 7 bases and the V segment lost 7 bases, leaving 9 bases of the junction unmatched. Germline CDR1 reads MDHEN; CDR2 reads SYDVKM. In DNA form, the CDR3 reads TGTGCCAGCATTTTTGGCGACAGGGGCAATTCACCCCTCCACTTT. This codes for CASIFGDRGNSPLHF.

In this sample, this clone turned up once. The genes are TRBV10-3 and TRBJ2-3, with 11 bases lining up with TRBD2. The CDR3 length is 15 residues. Germline trimming cut 6 bases from V and 3 bases from J; bases unmatched to any gene: 5. Germline V gives CDR1 ENHRY, CDR2 SYGVKD. DNA of the CDR3: TGTGCCATCAGGCTAGCGGGGGGCCCAACAGATACGCAGTATTTT. Its translation is CAIRLAGGPTDTQYF.

This chain uses TRBV6-5 with TRBJ1-1; 7 bases align to TRBD1. The CDR3 has 14 amino acids. V was pared by 7 bases and J by 6 bases, with 11 bases of the junction left unmatched. Germline assignment: CDR1 MNHEY and CDR2 SVGAGI. The CDR3 reads CASTSSRGFAEAFF. DNA of the CDR3: TGTGCCAGCACTAGCTCCAGGGGGTTCGCTGAAGCTTTCTTT.

This CDR3 is CASSEGWGTSTDTQYF. The CDR3 DNA follows: TGTGCCAGCAGTGAAGGATGGGGGACTTCCACAGATACGCAGTATTTT. This rearrangement joins TRBV6-1 to TRBJ2-3, with D possibly matching TRBD2 (6 bases). Germline V gene data show CDR1 as MNHNS and CDR2 as SASEGT. Trimming removed 1 base from V and 2 bases from J, with 13 bases in between. The CDR3 totals 16 residues.

CDR3 sequence reads: CARREVNTGELFF. CDR3 nucleotides: TGTGCCAGACGAGAGGTTAACACCGGGGAGCTGTTTTTT. The chain recombines TRBV2 with TRBJ2-2; unclear D gene. V lost 9 bases, J lost 2 bases, and 10 bases lay in between. The germline gives CDR1 SNHLY, CDR2 FYNNEI. This CDR3 has 13 residues.

The CDR3 spells CASSPRTGNSPLHF. The CDR3 bases are TGTGCCAGCAGCCCCCGGACAGGGAATTCACCCCTCCACTTT. This chain uses TRBV11-2 with TRBJ1-6; 8 bases map to TRBD1. Germline CDR1 reads SGHAT; CDR2 reads FQNNGV. V lost 5 bases and J lost 7; bases outside the gene matches: 4. CDR3 size: 14 residues.

The rearrangement links TRBV29-1 to TRBJ2-7, with D possibly being TRBD1 (8 bases). Per germline, CDR1 SQVTM and CDR2 ANQGSEA. This CDR3 is 20 amino acids long. V lost 1 base and J 2 bases, leaving 30 bases between the germline ends. The CDR3 DNA reads TGCAGCGTTGAAGTTGCTCTTCAGTCCCGGGACAGGACTAGGGCCTACGAGCAGTACTTC. Translating it yields CSVEVALQSRDRTRAYEQYF.

The table lists this clone with a few counts. The genes are TRBV21-1 and TRBJ1-5; the table's D gene call, TRBD1, was not cross checked with the DNA. TRBV21-1 is described as a pseudogene. This CDR3 has 21 residues. The CDR3 DNA is TGTGCCAGCAGCAAAGTTAATCGGACATTCGGAACTCGATATAGCAATCAGCCCCAGCATTTT. This codes for CASSKVNRTFGTRYSNQPQHF.

The chain employs TRBV5-1 and TRBJ2-3, with a possible D match to TRBD2 (5 bases). Trimming removed 0 bases at V and 3 bases at J, with 11 bases between. This CDR3 has 15 amino acids. Germline V gene lookup returns CDR1 SGHRS and CDR2 YFSETQ. DNA of the CDR3: TGCGCCAGCAGCTTGGGACTACACCAAACAGATACGCAGTATTTT. Translated, it gives CASSLGLHQTDTQYF.

This chain uses TRBV6-5 with TRBJ1-2, with 8 positions matching TRBD1. CDR3 length: 12 amino acids. Per the germline V gene, CDR1 is MNHEY and CDR2 is SVGAGI. The trim removed 5 bases at V and 5 bases at J, leaving 1 base unmatched. Here the CDR3 reads CASSGTGYGYTF. For the CDR3, the DNA is TGTGCCAGCAGTGGGACAGGTTATGGCTACACCTTC.

CDR3 region: CASSLYRVRKGGQPQHF. In DNA, the CDR3 is TGTGCCAGTAGTTTATACAGGGTAAGGAAAGGGGGCCAGCCCCAGCATTTT. V is TRBV19 and J is TRBJ1-5, with 7 bases fitting TRBD1. Trimming took 5 bases from V and 7 from J; bases not matched to a gene: 17. This CDR3 spans 17 amino acids. Per germline, CDR1 LNHDA and CDR2 SQIVND (reference sequence).

The chain links TRBV7-8 to TRBJ2-3; tentative D call: TRBD2 (7 bases). CDR3 size: 16 residues. Germline V gene lookup returns CDR1 SGHVS and CDR2 FQNEAQ. V was clipped by 7 bases and J by 3 bases, with 20 bases between them. CDR3 bases: TGTGCCAGCATCCCGACGAGGGGGGGTGGGACAGATACGCAGTATTTT. It yields the protein CASIPTRGGGTDTQYF.

This chain connects TRBV5-4 to TRBJ2-6, with 8 bases fitting TRBD1. Per germline, CDR1 SGHNT and CDR2 YYREEE (reference sequence). There are 17 residues in the CDR3. V shed 7 bases, J shed 0 bases, and the junction held 9 bases outside the gene matches. CDR3: CASGRQGTSSGANVLTF. CDR3 nucleotides: TGTGCCAGCGGCCGACAGGGGACGAGCTCTGGGGCCAACGTCCTGACTTTC.

J is TRBJ2-5 and V is TRBV18; TRBD1 matches at 7 bases. Looked up from germline, CDR1 is KGHSH and CDR2 is LQKENI. V lost 2 bases, J lost 2 bases, and 8 bases stayed unmatched. The CDR3 totals 16 residues. CDR3 in DNA: TGTGCCAGCTCACCATTTCCGACAGGGAAACAAGAGACCCAGTACTTC. Translated: CASSPFPTGKQETQYF.

This chain links TRBV29-1 with TRBJ2-5; the match to TRBD1 covers 8 bases. Trimming cost V 7 bases and J 0 bases; bases outside gene matches: 4. CDR3 length: 13 amino acids. Germline V gives CDR1 SQVTM, CDR2 ANQGSEA. The CDR3 region has the DNA TGCAGCGGAGAGGACAGGGACCAAGAGACCCAGTACTTC. Protein product: CSGEDRDQETQYF.

This chain uses TRBV6-5 with TRBJ2-1, with 12 bases aligning to TRBD2. This CDR3 spans 15 amino acids. The V gene's germline CDR1 is MNHEY and CDR2 SVGAGI. V trimming: 4 bases; J trimming: 7 bases; junction bases outside the gene matches: 5. The CDR3 loop is CASSSLAGGLNEQFF. In DNA, the CDR3 is TGTGCCAGCAGTTCTCTAGCGGGGGGGCTTAATGAGCAGTTCTTC.

The CDR3 protein is CASSPRTGEVRTEAFF. The CDR3, as DNA: TGCGCCAGCAGCCCACGGACAGGGGAAGTCCGGACTGAAGCTTTCTTT. This chain links TRBV5-1 with TRBJ1-1; TRBD1 agrees at 9 bases. Germline-derived CDR1 and CDR2 are SGHRS and YFSETQ. The CDR3 length is 16 residues. Trimming at V came to 4 bases and at J to 5 bases, leaving 12 bases not matched to a gene.

The chain recombines TRBV29-1 with TRBJ2-3, with TRBD2 matching over 11 bases. The CDR3 contains 17 residues. Germline V gene data show CDR1 as SQVTM and CDR2 as ANQGSEA. The V and J ends lost 4 bases and 2 bases, in that order; junction bases with no gene match: 11. This CDR3 is CSVVGEASGGSTDTQYF. In DNA form, the CDR3 reads TGCAGCGTTGTAGGTGAGGCTAGCGGGGGGTCCACAGATACGCAGTATTTT.

This chain links TRBV19 with TRBJ2-7; 7 bases match TRBD1. The CDR3 contains 12 residues. Germline-derived CDR1 and CDR2 are LNHDA and SQIVND (reference sequence). V lost 5 bases and J lost 5; bases outside the gene matches: 3. The CDR3 region is CASSFTGDEQYF. CDR3 DNA: TGTGCCAGTAGTTTCACAGGGGACGAGCAGTACTTC.

This clone was seen a handful of times. This chain uses TRBV2 with TRBJ1-2; D ambiguous. The length of the CDR3 is 13 residues. The V and J ends lost 9 bases and 4 bases respectively, with 15 bases between them. Germline CDR1 reads SNHLY; CDR2 reads FYNNEI. This chain's CDR3 is CARTNSDGYGYTF. CDR3 nucleotides: TGTGCCAGGACGAACAGTGACGGCTATGGCTACACCTTC.

This chain joins TRBV5-1 and TRBJ1-3; D remains unclear. Trimming pared 4 bases from V and 4 bases from J, leaving 15 bases between. Germline CDR1 SGHRS, CDR2 YFSETQ. This CDR3 is 15 amino acids long. The CDR3 region is CASSPRGGSGNTIYF. For the CDR3, the DNA is TGCGCCAGCAGCCCTAGAGGAGGGTCAGGAAACACCATATATTTT.

V gene TRBV5-1 combines with J gene TRBJ1-3; 7 bases match TRBD1. Germline V gene lookup returns CDR1 SGHRS and CDR2 YFSETQ. V shed 4 bases, J shed 0 bases, and the junction held 4 bases outside the gene matches. CDR3 length: 15 residues. CDR3 protein: CASSIGTASGNTIYF. The CDR3 bases are TGCGCCAGCAGCATAGGGACAGCCTCTGGAAACACCATATATTTT.

The sample holds one count of this clone. The V call is TRBV7-9, the J call TRBJ2-5, with TRBD2 as a possible D gene (7 bases). Between the trimmed V and J ends, which lost 5 bases and 5 bases, there was a span of 12 bases. The CDR3 totals 13 residues. In germline, CDR1 is SEHNR, CDR2 FQNEAQ (reference sequence). The DNA of the CDR3 is TGTGCCAGCAGCCTCGGGGGGCAGGAGACCCAGTACTTC. Translated: CASSLGGQETQYF.

This chain uses TRBV7-8 with TRBJ2-1; 7 nucleotides align to TRBD2. The CDR3 is made up of 12 amino acids. Germline V gene data show CDR1 as SGHVS and CDR2 as FQNEAQ. Losses at the gene ends were 0 bases for V and 16 bases for J; bases not matched to a gene: 6. The CDR3 DNA reads TGTGCCAGCAGCTTAGCTGGCGGGGGTACATTCTTC. It yields the protein CASSLAGGGTFF. The whole variable domain, remainder taken from reference TRBV7-8 and TRBJ2-1, is GAGVSQSPRYKVAKRGQDVALRCDPISGHVSLFWYQQALGQGPEFLTYFQNEAQLDKSGLPSDRFFAERPEGSVSTLKIQRTQQEDSAVYLCASSLAGGGTFFGPGTRLTVL.

The J gene is TRBJ2-5, the V gene TRBV2; 9 nucleotides line up with TRBD2. CDR3 length equals 14 residues. CDR1 and CDR2 (germline): SNHLY, FYNNEI. The J segment lost 3 bases and the V segment lost 4 bases, leaving 3 bases of the junction unmatched. CDR3: CASSVLAGEETQYF. The CDR3 DNA is TGTGCCAGCAGTGTGTTAGCGGGGGAAGAGACCCAGTACTTC.

This chain uses TRBV5-1 with TRBJ2-5; D possibly corresponds to TRBD2 (5 bases). Germline assignment: CDR1 SGHRS and CDR2 YFSETQ. The CDR3 consists of 14 residues. V was cut by 4 bases and J by 5 bases, with 15 bases left in between. CDR3 coding DNA: TGCGCCAGCAGCGAGGGTCAAACTGGGGAGACCCAGTACTTC. Protein product: CASSEGQTGETQYF.

The chain recombines TRBV27 with TRBJ1-6; D gene ambiguous. Germline values: CDR1 MNHEY, CDR2 SMNVEV (reference sequence). The ends were cut back, 4 bases at V and 9 bases at J, with 7 bases in the middle. The CDR3 totals 12 residues. DNA of the CDR3: TGTGCCAGCAGTTCCCCCCTTTCACCCCTCCACTTT. Translated: CASSSPLSPLHF.

This clone was recorded a few times. The rearrangement joins TRBV28 to TRBJ1-2; perhaps TRBD1 as D (6 bases). Germline lookup yields CDR1 MDHEN and CDR2 SYDVKM. Deletions cut 7 bases from V and 2 bases from J, with 11 bases between. The CDR3 sequence is 13 residues long. The CDR3 here is CASIDTGNYGYTF. The DNA of the CDR3 is TGTGCCAGCATCGACACAGGGAACTATGGCTACACCTTC.